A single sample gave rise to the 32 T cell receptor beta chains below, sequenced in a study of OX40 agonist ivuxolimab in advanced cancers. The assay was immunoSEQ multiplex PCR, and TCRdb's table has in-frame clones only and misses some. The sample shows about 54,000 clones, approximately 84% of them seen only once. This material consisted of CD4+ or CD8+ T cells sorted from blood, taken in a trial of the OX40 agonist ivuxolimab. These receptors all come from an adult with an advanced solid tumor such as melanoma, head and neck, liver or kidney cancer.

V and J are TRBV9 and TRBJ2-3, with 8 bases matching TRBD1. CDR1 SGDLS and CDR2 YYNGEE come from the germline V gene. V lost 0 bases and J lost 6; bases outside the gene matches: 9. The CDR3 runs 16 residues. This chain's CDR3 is CASSVVQGAGGDTQYF. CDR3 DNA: TGTGCCAGCAGCGTAGTTCAGGGGGCAGGCGGGGATACGCAGTATTTT.

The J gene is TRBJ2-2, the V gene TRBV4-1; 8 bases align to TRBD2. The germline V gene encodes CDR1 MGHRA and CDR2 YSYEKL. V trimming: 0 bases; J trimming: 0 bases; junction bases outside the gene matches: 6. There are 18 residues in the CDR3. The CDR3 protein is CASSQDTSGAANTGELFF. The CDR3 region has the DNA TGCGCCAGCAGCCAAGATACTAGCGGAGCCGCGAACACCGGGGAGCTGTTTTTT.

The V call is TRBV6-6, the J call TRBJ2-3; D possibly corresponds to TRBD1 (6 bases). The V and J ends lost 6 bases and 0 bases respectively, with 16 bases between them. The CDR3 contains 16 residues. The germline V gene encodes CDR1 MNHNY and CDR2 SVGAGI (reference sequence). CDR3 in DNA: TGTGCCAGCAGCCGGACAGCGAAATCTAGCACAGATACGCAGTATTTT. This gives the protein CASSRTAKSSTDTQYF.

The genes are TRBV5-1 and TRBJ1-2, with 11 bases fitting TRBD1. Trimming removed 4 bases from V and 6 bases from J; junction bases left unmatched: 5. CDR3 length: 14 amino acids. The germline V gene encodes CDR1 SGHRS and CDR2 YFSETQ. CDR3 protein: CASSADRGRDGYTF. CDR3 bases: TGCGCCAGCAGCGCGGACAGGGGGCGTGATGGCTACACCTTC.

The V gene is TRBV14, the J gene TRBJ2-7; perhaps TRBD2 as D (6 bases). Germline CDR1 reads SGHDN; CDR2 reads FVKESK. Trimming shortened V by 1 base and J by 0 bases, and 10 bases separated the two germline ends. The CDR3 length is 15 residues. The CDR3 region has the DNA TGTGCCAGCAGCCAAGCGGGCGGGATCTCCTACGAGCAGTACTTC. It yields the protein CASSQAGGISYEQYF.

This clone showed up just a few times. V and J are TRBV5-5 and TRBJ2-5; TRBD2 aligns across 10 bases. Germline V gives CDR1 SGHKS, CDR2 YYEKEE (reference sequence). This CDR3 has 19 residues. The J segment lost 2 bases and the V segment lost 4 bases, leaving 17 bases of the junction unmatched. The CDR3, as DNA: TGTGCCAGCAGCCCAAGGAGGGGATCTAGCGGGGGTCAACAAGAGACCCAGTACTTC. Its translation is CASSPRRGSSGGQQETQYF.

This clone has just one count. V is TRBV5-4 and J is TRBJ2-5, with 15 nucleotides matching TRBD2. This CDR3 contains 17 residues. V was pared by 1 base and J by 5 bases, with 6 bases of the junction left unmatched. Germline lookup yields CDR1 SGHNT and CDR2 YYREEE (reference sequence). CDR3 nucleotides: TGTGCCAGCAGCTTGCGGTGGGGACTAGCGGGAGGTGAGACCCAGTACTTC. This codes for CASSLRWGLAGGETQYF.

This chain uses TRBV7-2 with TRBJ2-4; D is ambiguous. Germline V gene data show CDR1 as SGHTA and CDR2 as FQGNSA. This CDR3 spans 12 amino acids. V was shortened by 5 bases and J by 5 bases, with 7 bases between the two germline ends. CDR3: CASSLDQNIQYF. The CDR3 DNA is TGTGCCAGCAGCCTCGATCAAAACATTCAGTACTTC.

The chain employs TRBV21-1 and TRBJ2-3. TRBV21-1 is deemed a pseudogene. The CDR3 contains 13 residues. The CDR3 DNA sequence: TGTGCCAGCAGCAAAGAATTTTCAGATACGCAGTATTTT. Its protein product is CASSKEFSDTQYF.

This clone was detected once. The CDR3 DNA reads TGTGCCAGCAGCTTGGAACTAGCGGGAGTAGACACCGGGGAGCTGTTTTTT. Its protein product is CASSLELAGVDTGELFF. This rearrangement joins TRBV5-8 to TRBJ2-2, with TRBD2 matching 11 bases. V lost 0 bases to trimming and J lost 3 bases; unmatched junction nucleotides: 4. The germline CDR1 and CDR2 sequences are SGHTS and YDEGEE. CDR3 size: 17 residues.

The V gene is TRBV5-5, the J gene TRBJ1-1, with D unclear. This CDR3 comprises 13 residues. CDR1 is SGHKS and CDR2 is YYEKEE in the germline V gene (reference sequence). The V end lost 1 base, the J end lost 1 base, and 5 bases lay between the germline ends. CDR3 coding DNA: TGTGCCAGCAGCTTGTCCGAGAACACTGAAGCTTTCTTT. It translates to CASSLSENTEAFF.

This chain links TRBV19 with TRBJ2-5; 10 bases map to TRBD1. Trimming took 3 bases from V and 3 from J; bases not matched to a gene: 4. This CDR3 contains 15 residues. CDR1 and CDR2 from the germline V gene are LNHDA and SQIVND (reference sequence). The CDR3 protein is CASSIGTGVKETQYF. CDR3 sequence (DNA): TGTGCCAGTAGTATTGGGACAGGGGTTAAAGAGACCCAGTACTTC.

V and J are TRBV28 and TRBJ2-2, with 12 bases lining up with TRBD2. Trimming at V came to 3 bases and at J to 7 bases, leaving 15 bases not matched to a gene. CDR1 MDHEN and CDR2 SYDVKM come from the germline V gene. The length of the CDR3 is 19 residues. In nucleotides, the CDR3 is TGTGCCAGCAGTTTCTTGAGACTAGCGGGGGCCCTTAGGGACGGGGAGCTGTTTTTT. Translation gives CASSFLRLAGALRDGELFF. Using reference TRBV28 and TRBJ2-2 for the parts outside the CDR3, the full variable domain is DVKVTQSSRYLVKRTGEKVFLECVQDMDHENMFWYRQDPGLGLRLIYFSYDVKMKEKGDIPEGYSVSREKKERFSLILESASTNQTSMYLCASSFLRLAGALRDGELFFGEGSRLTVL.

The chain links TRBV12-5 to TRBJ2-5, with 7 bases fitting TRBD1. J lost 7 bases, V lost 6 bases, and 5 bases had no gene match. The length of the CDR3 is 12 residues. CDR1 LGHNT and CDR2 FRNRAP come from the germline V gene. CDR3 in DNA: TGTGCTAGTGGCACAGGGGTGTGGACCCAGTACTTC. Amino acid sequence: CASGTGVWTQYF.

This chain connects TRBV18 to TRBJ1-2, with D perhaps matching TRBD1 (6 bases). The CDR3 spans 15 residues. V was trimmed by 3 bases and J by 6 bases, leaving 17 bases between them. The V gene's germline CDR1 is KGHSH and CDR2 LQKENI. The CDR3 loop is CASSPSPRQVHGYTF. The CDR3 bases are TGTGCCAGCTCACCCTCTCCACGACAGGTCCATGGCTACACCTTC.

CDR3 loop: CASGETKGAFF. The CDR3 bases are TGCGCCAGCGGGGAAACCAAAGGGGCTTTCTTT. The chain has TRBV5-1 and TRBJ1-1, with D unresolved. The CDR3 sequence is 11 residues long. Deletions cut 7 bases from V and 11 bases from J, with 15 bases between. Germline values: CDR1 SGHRS, CDR2 YFSETQ.

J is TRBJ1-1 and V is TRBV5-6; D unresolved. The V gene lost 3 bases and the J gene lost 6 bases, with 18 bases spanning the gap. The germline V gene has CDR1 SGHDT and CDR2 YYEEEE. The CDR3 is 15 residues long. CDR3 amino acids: CASSSPPGMEAEAFF. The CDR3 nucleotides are TGTGCCAGCAGCTCCCCCCCGGGGATGGAAGCTGAAGCTTTCTTT.

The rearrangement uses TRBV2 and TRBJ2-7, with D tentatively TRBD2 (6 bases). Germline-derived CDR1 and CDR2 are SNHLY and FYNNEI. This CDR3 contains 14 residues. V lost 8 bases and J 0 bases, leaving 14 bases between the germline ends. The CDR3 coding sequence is TGTGCCAGCCTCCCCCGGGGGAGCTCCTACGAGCAGTACTTC. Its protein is CASLPRGSSYEQYF.

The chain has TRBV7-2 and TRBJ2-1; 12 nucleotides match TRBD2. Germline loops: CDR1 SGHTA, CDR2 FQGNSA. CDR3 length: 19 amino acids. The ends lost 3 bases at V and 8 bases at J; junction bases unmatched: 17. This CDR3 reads CASSFRLAGAIRSAHEQFF. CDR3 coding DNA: TGTGCCAGCAGCTTCAGACTAGCGGGAGCCATTCGGTCAGCGCATGAGCAGTTCTTC. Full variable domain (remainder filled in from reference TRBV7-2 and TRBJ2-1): GAGVSQSPSNKVTEKGKDVELRCDPISGHTALYWYRQSLGQGLEFLIYFQGNSAPDKSGLPSDRFSAERTGGSVSTLTIQRTQQEDSAVYLCASSFRLAGAIRSAHEQFFGPGTRLTVL.

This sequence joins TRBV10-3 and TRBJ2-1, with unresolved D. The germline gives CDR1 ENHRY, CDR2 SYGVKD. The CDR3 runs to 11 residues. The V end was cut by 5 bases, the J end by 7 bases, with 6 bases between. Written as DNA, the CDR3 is TGTGCCATCAGTTGGCATAATGAGCAGTTCTTC. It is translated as CAISWHNEQFF.

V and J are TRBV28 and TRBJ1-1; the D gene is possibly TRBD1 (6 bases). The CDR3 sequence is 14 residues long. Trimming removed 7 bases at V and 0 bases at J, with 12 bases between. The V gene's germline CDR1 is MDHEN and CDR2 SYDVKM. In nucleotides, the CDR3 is TGTGCCAGCACCTTGGACAGCGTGAACACTGAAGCTTTCTTT. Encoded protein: CASTLDSVNTEAFF. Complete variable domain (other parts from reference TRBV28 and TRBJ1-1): DVKVTQSSRYLVKRTGEKVFLECVQDMDHENMFWYRQDPGLGLRLIYFSYDVKMKEKGDIPEGYSVSREKKERFSLILESASTNQTSMYLCASTLDSVNTEAFFGQGTRLTVV.

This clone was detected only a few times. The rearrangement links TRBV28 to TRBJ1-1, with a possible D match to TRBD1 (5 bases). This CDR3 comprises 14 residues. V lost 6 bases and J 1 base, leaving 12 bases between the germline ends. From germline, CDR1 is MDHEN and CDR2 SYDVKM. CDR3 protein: CASRRSTENTEAFF. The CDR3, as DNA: TGTGCCAGCAGGCGCTCGACAGAGAACACTGAAGCTTTCTTT. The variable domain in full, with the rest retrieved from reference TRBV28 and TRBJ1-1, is DVKVTQSSRYLVKRTGEKVFLECVQDMDHENMFWYRQDPGLGLRLIYFSYDVKMKEKGDIPEGYSVSREKKERFSLILESASTNQTSMYLCASRRSTENTEAFFGQGTRLTVV.

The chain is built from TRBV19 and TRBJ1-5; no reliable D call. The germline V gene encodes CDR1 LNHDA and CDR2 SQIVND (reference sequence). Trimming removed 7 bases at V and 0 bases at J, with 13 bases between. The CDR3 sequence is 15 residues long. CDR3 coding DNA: TGTGCCAGTACCCCGCGGCAGGATAGCAATCAGCCCCAGCATTTT. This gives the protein CASTPRQDSNQPQHF.

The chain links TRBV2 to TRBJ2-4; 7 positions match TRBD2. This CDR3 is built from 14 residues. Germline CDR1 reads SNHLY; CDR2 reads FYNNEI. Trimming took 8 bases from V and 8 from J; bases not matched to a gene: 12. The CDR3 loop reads CASRSWTRGDIQYF. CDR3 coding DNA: TGTGCCAGCCGGAGTTGGACTCGGGGGGACATTCAGTACTTC.

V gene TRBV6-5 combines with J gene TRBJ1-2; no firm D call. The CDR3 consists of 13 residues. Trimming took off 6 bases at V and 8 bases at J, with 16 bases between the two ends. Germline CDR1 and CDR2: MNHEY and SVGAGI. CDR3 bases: TGTGCCAGCAGCGCCGGGCCTCTCGAAGGCTACACCTTC. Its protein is CASSAGPLEGYTF.

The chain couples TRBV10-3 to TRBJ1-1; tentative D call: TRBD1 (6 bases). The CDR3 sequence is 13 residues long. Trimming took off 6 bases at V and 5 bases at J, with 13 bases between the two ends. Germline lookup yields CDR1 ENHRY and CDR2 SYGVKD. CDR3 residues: CAIRDRYDTEAFF. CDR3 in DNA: TGTGCCATCAGAGACAGGTATGATACTGAAGCTTTCTTT.

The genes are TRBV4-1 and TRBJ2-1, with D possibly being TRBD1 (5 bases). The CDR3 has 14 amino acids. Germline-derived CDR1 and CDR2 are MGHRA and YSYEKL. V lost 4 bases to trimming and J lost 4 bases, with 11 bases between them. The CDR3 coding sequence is TGCGCCAGCAGCCGCAGGGTGCGGTACAATGAGCAGTTCTTC. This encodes CASSRRVRYNEQFF.

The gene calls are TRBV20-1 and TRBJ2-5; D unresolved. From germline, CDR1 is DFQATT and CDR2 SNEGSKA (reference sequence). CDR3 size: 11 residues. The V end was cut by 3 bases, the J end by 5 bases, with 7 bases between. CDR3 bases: TGCAGTGCTAGTCCCGTGGAGACCCAGTACTTC. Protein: CSASPVETQYF.

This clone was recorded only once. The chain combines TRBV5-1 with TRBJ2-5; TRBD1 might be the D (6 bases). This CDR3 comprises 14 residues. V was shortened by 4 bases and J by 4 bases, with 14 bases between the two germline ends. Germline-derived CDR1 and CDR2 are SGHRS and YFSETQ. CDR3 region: CASSRGQIGETQYF. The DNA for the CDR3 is TGCGCCAGCAGCAGGGGACAAATTGGAGAGACCCAGTACTTC.

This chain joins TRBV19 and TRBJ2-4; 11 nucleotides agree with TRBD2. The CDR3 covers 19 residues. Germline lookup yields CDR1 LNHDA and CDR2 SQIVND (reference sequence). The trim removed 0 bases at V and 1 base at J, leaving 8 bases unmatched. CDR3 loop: CASSIDLAGGLGAKNIQYF. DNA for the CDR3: TGTGCCAGTAGTATAGACCTAGCGGGAGGCCTAGGGGCCAAAAACATTCAGTACTTC.

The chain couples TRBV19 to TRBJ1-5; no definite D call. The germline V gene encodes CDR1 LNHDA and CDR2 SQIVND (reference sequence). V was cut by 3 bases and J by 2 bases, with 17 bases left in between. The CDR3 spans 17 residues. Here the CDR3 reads CASSIKALGMGNQPQHF. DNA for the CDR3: TGTGCCAGTAGTATTAAAGCGCTGGGTATGGGCAATCAGCCCCAGCATTTT.

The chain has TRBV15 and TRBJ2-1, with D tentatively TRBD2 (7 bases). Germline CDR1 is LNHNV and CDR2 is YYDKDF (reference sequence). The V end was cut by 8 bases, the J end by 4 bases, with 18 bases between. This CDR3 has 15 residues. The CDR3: CATGRGTIQYNEQFF. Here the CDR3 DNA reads TGTGCCACCGGGAGGGGGACGATTCAGTACAATGAGCAGTTCTTC.